These 27 T cell receptor beta chains share one sample of origin, sequenced in a study of T cell responses to AZD1222 COVID-19 vaccine. TCRdb's copy holds only in-frame clones and misses some; the assay was immunoSEQ multiplex PCR. In the table there are around 130,000 clones, approximately 90% of which are singletons. Sample: peripheral blood, taken 28 days after the second dose of the MenACWY control vaccine. These receptors originate from an adult who received the MenACWY meningococcal vaccine as a control.

The genes are TRBV18 and TRBJ2-1, with TRBD1 matching over 7 bases. J lost 6 bases, V lost 0 bases, and 8 bases had no gene match. The CDR3 extends over 16 amino acids. Germline CDR1 reads KGHSH; CDR2 reads LQKENI. CDR3 sequence: CASSPPQLQGSNEQFF. The CDR3 DNA is TGTGCCAGCTCACCACCCCAATTACAGGGGTCCAATGAGCAGTTCTTC.

The chain combines TRBV27 with TRBJ2-7; 8 positions match TRBD1. The CDR3 has 15 residues. Germline V gene lookup returns CDR1 MNHEY and CDR2 SMNVEV (reference sequence). V lost 2 bases and J lost 2; bases outside the gene matches: 5. CDR3 in DNA: TGTGCCAGCAGTTTAACGGGACAGGAGGCCTACGAGCAGTACTTC. Its protein product is CASSLTGQEAYEQYF.

The V and J genes are TRBV5-4 and TRBJ2-7; D call uncertain. The length of the CDR3 is 15 residues. With 0 bases removed from V and 4 bases from J, the gap between germline ends came to 14 bases. The germline V gene encodes CDR1 SGHNT and CDR2 YYREEE (reference sequence). CDR3 in DNA: TGTGCCAGCAGCTTGGACCCTGTCCTCCCGTACGAGCAGTACTTC. This translates into CASSLDPVLPYEQYF.

The chain recombines TRBV18 with TRBJ2-2; D gene unclear. The germline V gene encodes CDR1 KGHSH and CDR2 LQKENI. This CDR3 has 15 amino acids. Trimming removed 4 bases from V and 0 bases from J, with 9 bases in between. This CDR3 is CASSQGLANTGELFF. CDR3 nucleotides: TGTGCCAGCTCACAGGGATTGGCGAACACCGGGGAGCTGTTTTTT.

The V and J genes are TRBV4-1 and TRBJ2-4; TRBD1 agrees at 11 bases. The germline V gene has CDR1 MGHRA and CDR2 YSYEKL. The CDR3 has 17 amino acids. The trim removed 0 bases at V and 3 bases at J, leaving 4 bases unmatched. Written as DNA, the CDR3 is TGCGCCAGCAGCCAAGACGGGACAGGGGGAGGCAAAAACATTCAGTACTTC. As protein: CASSQDGTGGGKNIQYF.

V gene TRBV15 combines with J gene TRBJ2-1; 9 bases are shared with TRBD1. V shed 1 base and J 1 base; nucleotides not matched to a gene: 8. The CDR3 contains 18 residues. The germline V gene has CDR1 LNHNV and CDR2 YYDKDF (reference sequence). Written as DNA, the CDR3 is TGTGCCACCAGCAGAGGACCGGGGACAGGGAGGTCCTACAATGAGCAGTTCTTC. Its protein is CATSRGPGTGRSYNEQFF.

This clone was seen more than once but under ten times. The CDR3 loop reads CASSFRPSRGRNTEAFF. The CDR3 nucleotides read TGTGCCAGCAGTTTTCGGCCGTCCAGGGGGCGCAACACTGAAGCTTTCTTT. This rearrangement joins TRBV27 to TRBJ1-1, with 8 nucleotides matching TRBD1. CDR1 and CDR2 from the germline V gene are MNHEY and SMNVEV (reference sequence). V was pared by 3 bases and J by 2 bases, with 11 bases of the junction left unmatched. This CDR3 is 17 amino acids long.

The chain uses TRBV5-1 and TRBJ2-1, with D unclear. V shed 1 base and J shed 5 bases, with 10 bases lying between them. The germline CDR1 and CDR2 sequences are SGHRS and YFSETQ. This CDR3 is 14 amino acids long. The CDR3 region has the DNA TGCGCCAGCAGCTTGTCGGGTACCAACAATGAGCAGTTCTTC. Amino acids: CASSLSGTNNEQFF.

This chain uses TRBV7-9 with TRBJ1-5; 10 bases fit TRBD1. Trimming at V came to 4 bases and at J to 2 bases, leaving 2 bases not matched to a gene. Germline CDR1 SEHNR, CDR2 FQNEAQ (reference sequence). This CDR3 is 15 amino acids long. DNA of the CDR3: TGTGCCAGCAGCTCCGGGACAGGGGGCAATCAGCCCCAGCATTTT. Its protein is CASSSGTGGNQPQHF.

This chain connects TRBV19 to TRBJ1-2; a weak D match, TRBD1 (5 bases). Germline V gene data show CDR1 as LNHDA and CDR2 as SQIVND (reference sequence). V was pared by 5 bases and J by 3 bases, with 13 bases between. The CDR3 consists of 14 residues. The CDR3 nucleotides are TGTGCCAGTAGTGGTCCGACAGAGTACTATGGCTACACCTTC. It codes for CASSGPTEYYGYTF.

The V and J genes are TRBV7-2 and TRBJ1-2; tentatively, D is TRBD1 (5 bases). Per germline, CDR1 SGHTA and CDR2 FQGNSA. The CDR3 is 15 amino acids. Trimming pared 2 bases from V and 4 bases from J, leaving 14 bases between. CDR3 in amino acids: CASSLKSGIGYGYTF. The CDR3 nucleotides read TGTGCCAGCAGCTTAAAATCAGGGATCGGCTATGGCTACACCTTC.

This chain connects TRBV19 to TRBJ1-4, with D unclear. The germline CDR1 and CDR2 sequences are LNHDA and SQIVND (reference sequence). The CDR3 spans 16 residues. V lost 6 bases, J lost 0 bases, and 14 bases lay in between. The DNA for the CDR3 is TGTGCCAGTAGCTACAGCGAATTCGCAACTAATGAAAAACTGTTTTTT. It specifies CASSYSEFATNEKLFF.

The V call is TRBV7-9, the J call TRBJ2-1, with 7 bases lining up with TRBD1. This CDR3 is 13 amino acids long. CDR1 is SEHNR, CDR2 FQNEAQ, per germline (reference sequence). V trimming: 5 bases; J trimming: 10 bases; junction bases outside the gene matches: 8. CDR3 residues: CASSVTGAGEQFF. The CDR3 DNA reads as TGTGCCAGCAGCGTTACAGGGGCTGGCGAGCAGTTCTTC.

The chain couples TRBV11-2 to TRBJ1-1; the D gene is possibly TRBD1 (6 bases). V lost 4 bases to trimming and J lost 6 bases, with 15 bases between them. This CDR3 has 14 amino acids. The germline gives CDR1 SGHAT, CDR2 FQNNGV. CDR3 DNA: TGTGCCAGCAGCTCCCTAACAGGGTCTCCTGAAGCTTTCTTT. Translating gives CASSSLTGSPEAFF.

In this sample, this clone turned up once. The chain recombines TRBV3-1 (or the pseudogene TRBV3-2) with TRBJ2-7; D is perhaps TRBD2 (5 bases). Germline V CDR1 and CDR2: LGHDT, YNNKEL (reference sequence). This CDR3 is built from 16 residues. The V gene lost 1 base and the J gene lost 0 bases, with 13 bases spanning the gap. CDR3 amino acids: CASSQGNQRTSYEQYF. In nucleotides, the CDR3 is TGTGCCAGCAGCCAAGGAAATCAGCGGACCTCCTACGAGCAGTACTTC.

The genes are TRBV4-2 and TRBJ2-5; D is unresolved. The germline V and J ends were trimmed by 0 bases and 2 bases, with 13 bases remaining between them. This CDR3 contains 16 residues. CDR1 and CDR2 from the germline V gene are LGHNA and YNFKEQ. The CDR3 loop is CASSQDFGSSQETQYF. The CDR3 DNA is TGTGCCAGCAGCCAAGATTTTGGGTCAAGTCAAGAGACCCAGTACTTC.

J is TRBJ1-2 and V is TRBV15, with D uncertain. CDR3 length: 14 residues. The V end was cut by 4 bases, the J end by 2 bases, with 11 bases between. Germline assignment: CDR1 LNHNV and CDR2 YYDKDF (reference sequence). The CDR3: CATSKRPENYGYTF. CDR3 coding DNA: TGTGCCACCAGCAAAAGACCGGAAAACTATGGCTACACCTTC.

The rearrangement uses TRBV3-1 (or the pseudogene TRBV3-2) and TRBJ1-1; possible D gene TRBD1, 6 bases. This CDR3 contains 13 residues. CDR1 LGHDT and CDR2 YNNKEL come from the germline V gene (reference sequence). Trimming took 2 bases from V and 8 from J, leaving 12 bases between them. CDR3 nucleotides: TGTGCCAGCAGCCAACTCGGGACACCAGAAGCTTTCTTT. Encoded protein: CASSQLGTPEAFF.

The rearrangement links TRBV3-1 (or the pseudogene TRBV3-2) to TRBJ2-7; D unclear. CDR3 length: 13 amino acids. Per the germline V gene, CDR1 is LGHDT and CDR2 is YNNKEL (reference sequence). V shed 3 bases and J shed 2 bases, with 8 bases lying between them. CDR3 in amino acids: CASSHRQTYEQYF. The CDR3 DNA follows: TGTGCCAGCAGCCATCGACAAACCTACGAGCAGTACTTC.

The chain is built from TRBV5-1 and TRBJ1-1; 10 nucleotides match TRBD1. This CDR3 is built from 18 residues. V lost 2 bases to trimming and J lost 0 bases; unmatched junction nucleotides: 10. Germline values: CDR1 SGHRS, CDR2 YFSETQ. CDR3 protein: CASSFRWGQGTMNTEAFF. CDR3 DNA sequence: TGCGCCAGCAGCTTCCGTTGGGGACAGGGGACAATGAACACTGAAGCTTTCTTT.

This clone was detected only a few times. This sequence joins TRBV5-1 and TRBJ1-3; 7 nucleotides align to TRBD1. Germline trimming cut 0 bases from V and 1 base from J; bases unmatched to any gene: 4. Germline V gene data show CDR1 as SGHRS and CDR2 as YFSETQ. The CDR3 is 16 amino acids. The CDR3 nucleotides read TGCGCCAGCAGCTTGGCTCCGACAGGGTCTGGAAACACCATATATTTT. Translating gives CASSLAPTGSGNTIYF.

This clone was seen only once. The chain has TRBV28 and TRBJ2-1, with 13 bases matching TRBD2. The trim removed 6 bases at V and 10 bases at J, leaving 6 bases unmatched. Germline V gene sequence: CDR1 MDHEN, CDR2 SYDVKM. CDR3 length equals 14 residues. The CDR3 DNA sequence: TGTGCCAGCAGGAAGACTAGCGGGAGGCCGGAGCAGTTCTTC. Translation: CASRKTSGRPEQFF.

The sample holds one count of this clone. The rearrangement joins TRBV6-6 to TRBJ2-4; the D gene is possibly TRBD1 (5 bases). Germline-derived CDR1 and CDR2 are MNHNY and SVGAGI (reference sequence). With 6 bases removed from V and 6 bases from J, the gap between germline ends came to 9 bases. This CDR3 comprises 12 residues. CDR3 sequence (DNA): TGTGCCAGCAGGAGTACAGGAAACATTCAGTACTTC. Residues: CASRSTGNIQYF.

The chain carries TRBV29-1 and TRBJ1-2; D is possibly TRBD1 (6 bases). V dropped 4 bases and J dropped 0 bases, with 9 bases sitting between them. Germline CDR1 is SQVTM and CDR2 is ANQGSEA. There are 13 residues in the CDR3. CDR3 bases: TGCAGCGTTGTCGGGGGGCCTAACTATGGCTACACCTTC. Protein: CSVVGGPNYGYTF. The variable domain in full, completed from reference TRBV29-1 and TRBJ1-2, reads SAVISQKPSRDICQRGTSLTIQCQVDSQVTMMFWYRQQPGQSLTLIATANQGSEATYESGFVIDKFPISRPNLTFSTLTVSNMSPEDSSIYLCSVVGGPNYGYTFGSGTRLTVV.

The V gene is TRBV5-6, the J gene TRBJ2-7, with TRBD2 identical over 7 bases. The CDR3 extends over 13 amino acids. From germline, CDR1 is SGHDT and CDR2 YYEEEE. V trimming: 4 bases; J trimming: 9 bases; junction bases outside the gene matches: 10. CDR3 residues: CASSPVGGEGQYV. CDR3 DNA sequence: TGTGCCAGCAGCCCGGTGGGAGGGGAGGGGCAGTACGTC.

The chain joins TRBV7-2 to TRBJ1-2, with TRBD1 as a possible D gene (6 bases). CDR3 length: 16 residues. Trimming took 1 base from V and 0 from J, leaving 12 bases between them. Germline V lookup: CDR1 SGHTA, CDR2 FQGNSA. The CDR3 DNA reads as TGTGCCAGCAGCTTAGTTTCGGGGGCCTCTAACTATGGCTACACCTTC. Its protein product is CASSLVSGASNYGYTF.

The V gene is TRBV4-2, the J gene TRBJ2-5; 11 nucleotides agree with TRBD2. V gave up 10 bases and J gave up 1 base; unmatched junction bases: 11. This CDR3 has 16 amino acids. CDR1 LGHNA and CDR2 YNFKEQ come from the germline V gene. CDR3 nucleotide sequence: TGTGCCACATCGAGAATAGCGGGGGGGCTCCAAGAGACCCAGTACTTC. This translates into CATSRIAGGLQETQYF.